This T cell receptor (beta chain) emerged from a study of shared clonotypes between healthy human individuals. Study as a whole: Each donor's CD8 memory used one plate, CD8 naive two, each CD4 subset three. Regarding the study as a whole: Generation probabilities were higher for clonotypes shared across all four sorted-subset donors than for unshared ones.

Note on this clone: The antigen is not known.

Generated by immunoSEQ multiplex PCR, the TCRdb table keeps only in-frame clones and is missing some. The sample yields 660,000 or so clones, 96% seen once. The germline V and J ends were trimmed by 5 bases and 6 bases, with 11 bases remaining between them. Germline loops: CDR1 SGHVS, CDR2 FQNEAQ. CDR3 length equals 13 residues. CD8 cells classed as naive were CD45RO-negative and positively selected for CCR7, excluding terminally differentiated effector memory CD45RA+ cells. J is TRBJ2-1 and V is TRBV7-8, with D perhaps matching TRBD2 (6 bases). The sequencing sample was made of naive CD8+ T cells sorted from blood. The TCR sequence derives from a young woman in good health. CDR3 nucleotides: TGTGCCAGCAGCCGGGACTGGCTCAATGAGCAGTTCTTC. It encodes CASSRDWLNEQFF.